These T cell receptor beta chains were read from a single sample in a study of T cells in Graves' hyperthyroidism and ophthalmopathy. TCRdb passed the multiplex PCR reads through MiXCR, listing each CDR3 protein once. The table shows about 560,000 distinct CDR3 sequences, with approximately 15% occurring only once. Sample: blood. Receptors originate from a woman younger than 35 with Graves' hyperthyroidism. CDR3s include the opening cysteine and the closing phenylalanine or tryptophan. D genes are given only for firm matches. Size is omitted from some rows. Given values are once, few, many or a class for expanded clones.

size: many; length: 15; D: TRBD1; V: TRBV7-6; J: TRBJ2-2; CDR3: CASSTDRGGTGELFF; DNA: TGTGCCAGCAGCACGGACAGGGGAGGAACCGGGGAGCTGTTTTTT
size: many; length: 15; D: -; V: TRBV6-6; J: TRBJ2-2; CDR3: CASSYGGPNTGELFF; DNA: TGTGCCAGCAGTTACGGAGGGCCGAACACCGGGGAGCTGTTTTTT
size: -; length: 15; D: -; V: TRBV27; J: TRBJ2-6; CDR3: CATHGAHSGANVLTF; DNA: TGTGCTACCCACGGGGCTCACTCTGGGGCCAACGTCCTGACTTTC
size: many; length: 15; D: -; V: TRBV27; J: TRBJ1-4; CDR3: CASSLLPPLDEKLFF; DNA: TGTGCCAGCAGTTTATTACCTCCTTTGGATGAAAAACTGTTTTTT
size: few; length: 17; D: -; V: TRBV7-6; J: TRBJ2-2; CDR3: CAGSLARASFRSGELFF; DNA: TGTGCCGGCAGCTTAGCGAGAGCCTCCTTTCGGTCCGGGGAGCTGTTTTTT
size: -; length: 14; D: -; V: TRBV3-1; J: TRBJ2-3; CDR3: CASSFAGYTDTQYF; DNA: TGTGCCAGCAGCTTCGCGGGCTACACAGATACGCAGTATTTT
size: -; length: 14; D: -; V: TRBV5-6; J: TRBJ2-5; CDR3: CASSLVSAQETQYF; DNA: TGTGCCAGCAGCCTAGTATCTGCCCAAGAGACCCAGTACTTC
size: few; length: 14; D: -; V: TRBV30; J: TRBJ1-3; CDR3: CAWSWRTSGNTIYF; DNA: TGTGCCTGGAGTTGGAGAACCTCTGGAAACACCATATATTTT
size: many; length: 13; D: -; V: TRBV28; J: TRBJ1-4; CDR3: CATYLTDNEKLFF; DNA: TGTGCCACCTATTTGACAGACAATGAAAAACTGTTTTTT
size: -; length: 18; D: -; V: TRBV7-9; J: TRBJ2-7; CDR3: CASSPLGSGGTGLFEQYF; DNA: TGTGCCAGCAGCCCACTCGGATCGGGGGGGACAGGGCTTTTCGAGCAGTACTTC
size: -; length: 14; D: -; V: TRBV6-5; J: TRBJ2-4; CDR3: CASSYSRDIGIQYF; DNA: TGTGCCAGCAGTTACTCGAGGGACATTGGCATTCAGTACTTC
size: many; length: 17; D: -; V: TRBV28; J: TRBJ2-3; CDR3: CASSLAPTAASTDTQYF; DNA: TGTGCCAGCAGCTTAGCTCCGACGGCAGCAAGCACAGATACGCAGTATTTT
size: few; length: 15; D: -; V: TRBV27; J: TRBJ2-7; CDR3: CASSPGPGTAYEQYF; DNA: TGTGCCAGCAGCCCAGGGCCCGGAACGGCCTACGAGCAGTACTTC
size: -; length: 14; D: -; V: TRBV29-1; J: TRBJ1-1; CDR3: CSALQGPRNTEAFF; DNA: TGCAGCGCCCTACAGGGACCGCGGAACACTGAAGCTTTCTTT
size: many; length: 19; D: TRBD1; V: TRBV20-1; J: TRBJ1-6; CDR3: CSARDLRDREGSYNSPLHF; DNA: TGCAGTGCTAGAGATCTTAGGGACAGGGAGGGGTCCTATAATTCACCCCTCCACTTT
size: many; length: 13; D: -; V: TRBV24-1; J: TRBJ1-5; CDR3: CATTEQGNQPQHF; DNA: TGTGCCACCACCGAGCAGGGGAATCAGCCCCAGCATTTT
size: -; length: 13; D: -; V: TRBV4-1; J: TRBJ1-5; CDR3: CASSQDGRSAQHF; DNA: TGCGCCAGCAGCCAAGACGGGAGGTCTGCCCAGCATTTT
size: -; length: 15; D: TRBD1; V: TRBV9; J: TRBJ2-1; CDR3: CASSRGDRDDNEQFF; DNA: TGTGCCAGCAGTCGGGGCGACAGGGATGACAATGAGCAGTTCTTC
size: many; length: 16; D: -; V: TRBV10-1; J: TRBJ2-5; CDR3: CASSESSTKHQETQYF; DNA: TGCGCCAGCAGTGAGTCCTCCACGAAACATCAAGAGACCCAGTACTTC
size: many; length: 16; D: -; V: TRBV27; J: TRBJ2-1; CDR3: CASSAQGTVPYNEQFF; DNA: TGTGCCAGCAGTGCCCAGGGGACTGTCCCCTACAATGAGCAGTTCTTC
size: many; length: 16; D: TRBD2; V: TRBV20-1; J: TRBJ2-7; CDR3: CSATSKRGHSSYEQYF; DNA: TGCAGTGCTACCTCAAAGCGGGGCCACAGCTCCTACGAGCAGTACTTC
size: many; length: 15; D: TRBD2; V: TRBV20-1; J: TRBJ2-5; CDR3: CSARGLAGAQETQYF; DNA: TGCAGTGCGAGGGGACTAGCGGGAGCACAAGAGACCCAGTACTTC
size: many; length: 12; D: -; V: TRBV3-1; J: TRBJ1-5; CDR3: CASSRTNQPQHF; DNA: TGTGCCAGCAGCCGAACGAATCAGCCCCAGCATTTT
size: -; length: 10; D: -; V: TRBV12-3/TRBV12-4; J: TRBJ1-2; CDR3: CATSGEDYTF; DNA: TGTGCCACCAGTGGAGAGGACTACACCTTC
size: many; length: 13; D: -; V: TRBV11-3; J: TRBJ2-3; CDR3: CASSAFMGHTQYF; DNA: TGTGCCAGCAGCGCCTTTATGGGGCATACGCAGTATTTT
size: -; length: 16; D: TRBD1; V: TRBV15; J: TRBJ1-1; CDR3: CATSKETGRRNTEAFF; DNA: TGTGCCACCAGCAAAGAGACAGGGAGGAGGAACACTGAAGCTTTCTTT
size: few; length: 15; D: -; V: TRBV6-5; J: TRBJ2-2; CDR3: CASSYYLRDAGELFF; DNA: TGTGCCAGCAGTTACTATCTCAGGGACGCCGGGGAGCTGTTTTTT
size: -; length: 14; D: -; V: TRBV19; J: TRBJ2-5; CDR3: CASSIPMRSETQYF; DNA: TGTGCCAGTAGTATCCCGATGCGGTCGGAGACCCAGTACTTC